The entry that follows covers one T cell receptor (beta chain) sequence. As yet, its antigen is unknown. TCRdb reprocessed the 5' RACE reads and keeps a single row for each CDR3 protein, giving no DNA. The specimen's table records 350,000 to 500,000 distinct CDR3 sequences. This sample is part of a study of T cells expressing NK-cell markers. General study points: HCMV specificity of the expanded NKG2C+ T cell clones stayed unclear.

CDR1 is DFQATT, CDR2 SNEGSKA, per germline (reference sequence). The CDR3 sequence is 13 residues long. The sequenced sample consisted of blood T cells: a sorted CD56 or NKG2C T cell subset, CD4+ or CD8+ T cells, or bulk PBMC T cells (not recorded which). The source of this sequence is a woman aged 18 to 75 in good health. The chain has TRBV20-1 and TRBJ2-1; TCRdb's D call of TRBD2 is untestable without DNA. The CDR3 region is CSARELAGDIGFF.